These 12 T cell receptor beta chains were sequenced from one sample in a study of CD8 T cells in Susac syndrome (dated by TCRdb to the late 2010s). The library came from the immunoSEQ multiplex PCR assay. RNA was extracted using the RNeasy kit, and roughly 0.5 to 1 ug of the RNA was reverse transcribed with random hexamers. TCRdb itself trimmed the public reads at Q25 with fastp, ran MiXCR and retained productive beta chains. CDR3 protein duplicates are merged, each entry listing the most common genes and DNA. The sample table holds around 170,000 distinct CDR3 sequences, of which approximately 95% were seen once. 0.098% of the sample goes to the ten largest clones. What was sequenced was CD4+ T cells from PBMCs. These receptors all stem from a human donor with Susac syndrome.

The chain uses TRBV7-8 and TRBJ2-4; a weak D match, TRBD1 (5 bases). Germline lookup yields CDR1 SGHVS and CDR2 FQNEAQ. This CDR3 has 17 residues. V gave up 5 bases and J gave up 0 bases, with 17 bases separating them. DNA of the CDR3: TGTGCCAGCAGCCCGAGACAGAGAAGCCTAGCCAAAAACATTCAGTACTTC. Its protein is CASSPRQRSLAKNIQYF.

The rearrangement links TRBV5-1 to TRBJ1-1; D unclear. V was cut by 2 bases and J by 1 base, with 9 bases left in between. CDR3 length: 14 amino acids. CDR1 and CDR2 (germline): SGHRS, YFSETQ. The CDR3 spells CASSLNPGNTEAFF. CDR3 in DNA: TGCGCCAGCAGCTTAAACCCTGGGAACACTGAAGCTTTCTTT.

CDR3 sequence (DNA): TGTGCCAGCAGTCCCGCCAAGGGGGGGACGGGCAAAAACATTCAGTACTTC. Amino acid sequence: CASSPAKGGTGKNIQYF. The chain couples TRBV12-3 or TRBV12-4 to TRBJ2-4; D is possibly TRBD2 (7 bases). This CDR3 has 17 residues. V lost 5 bases and J lost 3, with 20 bases in between.

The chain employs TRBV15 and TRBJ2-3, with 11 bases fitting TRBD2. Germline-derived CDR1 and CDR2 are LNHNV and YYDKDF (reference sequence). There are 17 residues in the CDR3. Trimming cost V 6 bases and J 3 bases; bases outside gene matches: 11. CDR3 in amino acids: CATRDSIAGGKTDTQYF. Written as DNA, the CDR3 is TGTGCCACCAGAGATTCAATAGCGGGGGGGAAGACAGATACGCAGTATTTT.

CDR3 sequence: CASSPGPLENYGYTF. The CDR3 nucleotides read TGTGCCAGCAGTCCCGGGCCTCTAGAGAACTATGGCTACACCTTC. The chain recombines TRBV7-6 with TRBJ1-2; no firm D call. Trimming cost V 6 bases and J 2 bases, with 16 bases left between them. The CDR3 loop spans 15 amino acids. Germline V gene data show CDR1 as SGHVS and CDR2 as FNYEAQ. The full variable domain, in which reference TRBV7-6 and TRBJ1-2 provide the parts outside the CDR3, is GAGVSQSPRYKVTKRGQDVALRCDPISGHVSLYWYRQALGQGPEFLTYFNYEAQQDKSGLPNDRFSAERPEGSISTLTIQRTEQRDSAMYRCASSPGPLENYGYTFGSGTRLTVV.

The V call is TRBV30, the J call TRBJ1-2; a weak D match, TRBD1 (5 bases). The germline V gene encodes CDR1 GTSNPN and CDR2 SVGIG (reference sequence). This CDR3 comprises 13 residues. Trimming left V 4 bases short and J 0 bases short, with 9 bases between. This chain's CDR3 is CAWTRGPNYGYTF. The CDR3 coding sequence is TGTGCCTGGACCCGGGGCCCTAACTATGGCTACACCTTC.

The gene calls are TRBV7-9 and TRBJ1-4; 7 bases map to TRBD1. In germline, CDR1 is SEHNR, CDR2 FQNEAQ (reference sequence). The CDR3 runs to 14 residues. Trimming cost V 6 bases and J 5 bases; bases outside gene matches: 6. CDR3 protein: CASREQGINEKLFF. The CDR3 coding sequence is TGTGCCAGCAGAGAACAGGGGATAAATGAAAAACTGTTTTTT.

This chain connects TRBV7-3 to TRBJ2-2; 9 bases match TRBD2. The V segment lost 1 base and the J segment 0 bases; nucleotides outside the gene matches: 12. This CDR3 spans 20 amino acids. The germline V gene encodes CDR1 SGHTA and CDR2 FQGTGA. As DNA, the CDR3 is TGTGCCAGCAGCTTAAGGAGGGCCGCTAGCGGGGCAACGAACACCGGGGAGCTGTTTTTT. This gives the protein CASSLRRAASGATNTGELFF. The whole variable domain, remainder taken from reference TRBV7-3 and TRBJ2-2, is GAGVSQTPSNKVTEKGKYVELRCDPISGHTALYWYRQSLGQGPEFLIYFQGTGAADDSGLPNDRFFAVRPEGSVSTLKIQRTERGDSAVYLCASSLRRAASGATNTGELFFGEGSRLTVL.

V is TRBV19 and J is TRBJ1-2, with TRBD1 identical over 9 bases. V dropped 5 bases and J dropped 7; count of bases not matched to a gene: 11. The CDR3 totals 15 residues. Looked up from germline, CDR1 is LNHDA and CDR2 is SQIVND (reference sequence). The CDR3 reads CASSGPNRGLSGYTF. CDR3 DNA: TGTGCCAGTAGTGGACCGAACAGGGGGCTAAGTGGCTACACCTTC.

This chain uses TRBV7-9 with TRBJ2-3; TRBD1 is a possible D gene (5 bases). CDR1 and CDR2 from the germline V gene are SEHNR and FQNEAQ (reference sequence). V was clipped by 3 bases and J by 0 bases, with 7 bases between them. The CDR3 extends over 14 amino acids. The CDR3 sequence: CASSFGASTDTQYF. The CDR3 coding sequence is TGTGCCAGCAGCTTTGGGGCTAGCACAGATACGCAGTATTTT.

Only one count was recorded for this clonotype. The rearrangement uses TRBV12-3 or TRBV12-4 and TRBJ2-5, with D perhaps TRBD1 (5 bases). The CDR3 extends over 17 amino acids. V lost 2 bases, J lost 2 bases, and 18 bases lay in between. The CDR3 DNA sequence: TGTGCCAGCAGTTTAAGGGGAATCGGGTCGCCGCAAGAGACCCAGTACTTC. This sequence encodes CASSLRGIGSPQETQYF.

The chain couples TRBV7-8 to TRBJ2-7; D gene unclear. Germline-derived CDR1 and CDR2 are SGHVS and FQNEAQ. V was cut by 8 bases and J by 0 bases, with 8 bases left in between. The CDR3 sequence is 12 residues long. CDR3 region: CASGDLSYEQYF. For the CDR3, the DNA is TGTGCCAGCGGTGATCTCTCCTACGAGCAGTACTTC. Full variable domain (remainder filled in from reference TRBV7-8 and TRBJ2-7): GAGVSQSPRYKVAKRGQDVALRCDPISGHVSLFWYQQALGQGPEFLTYFQNEAQLDKSGLPSDRFFAERPEGSVSTLKIQRTQQEDSAVYLCASGDLSYEQYFGPGTRLTVT.